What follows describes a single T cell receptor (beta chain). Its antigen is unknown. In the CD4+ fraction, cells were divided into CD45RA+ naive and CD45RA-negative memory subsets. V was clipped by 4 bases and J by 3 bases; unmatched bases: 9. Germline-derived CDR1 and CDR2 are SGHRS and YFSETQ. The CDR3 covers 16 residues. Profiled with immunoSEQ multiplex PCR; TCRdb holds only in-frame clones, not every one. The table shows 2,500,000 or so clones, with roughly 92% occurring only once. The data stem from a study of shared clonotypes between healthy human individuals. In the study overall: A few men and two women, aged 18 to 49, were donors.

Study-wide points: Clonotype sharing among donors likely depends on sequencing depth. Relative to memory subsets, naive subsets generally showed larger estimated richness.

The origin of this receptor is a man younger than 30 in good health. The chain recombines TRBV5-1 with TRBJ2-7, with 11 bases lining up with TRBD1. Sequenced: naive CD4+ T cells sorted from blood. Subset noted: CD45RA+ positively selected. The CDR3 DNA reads TGCGCCAGCAGCCTGGCTCCGGGACAGGGGGACTACGAGCAGTACTTC. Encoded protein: CASSLAPGQGDYEQYF.